The 17 T cell receptor beta chains below were found in one sample sequenced in a study of CD8 T cells in ankylosing spondylitis. In TCRdb, the 5' RACE reads were re-called with MiXCR into one record per CDR3 protein. This sample has 250,000 to 400,000 distinct CDR3 sequences, with under 14% found just once. The source material was blood, either unsorted or a sorted T cell fraction (not recorded which). Source of these receptors: a female donor with ankylosing spondylitis or in good health (not recorded which).

This clonotype was seen repeatedly, ten times or more. The chain joins TRBV7-2 to TRBJ2-1; 8 bases fit TRBD2. This CDR3 spans 13 amino acids. Trimming at V came to 6 bases and at J to 9 bases, leaving 7 bases not matched to a gene. Looked up from germline, CDR1 is SGHTA and CDR2 is FQGNSA. The CDR3 coding sequence is TGTGCCAGCAGTCTAGGCCGGGAGGGTGAGCAGTTCTTC. Translated: CASSLGREGEQFF.

This clonotype has a count of ten or more. This chain uses TRBV5-1 with TRBJ2-7; TRBD1 is a possible D gene (6 bases). Germline assignment: CDR1 SGHRS and CDR2 YFSETQ. This CDR3 comprises 17 residues. Trimming took 0 bases from V and 3 from J, leaving 19 bases between them. CDR3 DNA: TGCGCCAGCAGCTTGGGGTTTCGGACAGTAGCGTTCTACGAGCAGTACTTC. This codes for CASSLGFRTVAFYEQYF.

This clonotype showed up many times. The chain links TRBV7-2 to TRBJ2-7, with 7 nucleotides matching TRBD2. CDR1 SGHTA and CDR2 FQGNSA come from the germline V gene. The CDR3 has 16 residues. The V gene end was trimmed by 1 base and the J gene end by 0 bases; junction bases not matched to a gene: 6. CDR3 DNA: TGTGCCAGCAGCTTAGGAGCGGGACTCAGCTCCTACGAGCAGTACTTC. It encodes CASSLGAGLSSYEQYF.

This clonotype was found many times. The chain links TRBV18 to TRBJ2-7, with 8 bases identical to TRBD1. Germline CDR1 is KGHSH and CDR2 is LQKENI. Trimming took 4 bases from V and 5 from J; bases not matched to a gene: 4. This CDR3 has 13 residues. Written as DNA, the CDR3 is TGTGCCAGCTCACAGGACAGGGTCCACGAGCAGTACTTC. This gives the protein CASSQDRVHEQYF.

This clonotype was recorded many times. This CDR3 is CASSPMGLLTGELFF. The CDR3, as DNA: TGTGCCAGCTCACCGATGGGACTCCTCACCGGGGAGCTGTTTTTT. The chain combines TRBV18 with TRBJ2-2, with a weak D call TRBD2 (6 bases). Germline values: CDR1 KGHSH, CDR2 LQKENI. CDR3 size: 15 residues. Between the trimmed V and J ends, which lost 3 bases and 4 bases, there was a span of 12 bases.

This clonotype was found many times. This chain joins TRBV20-1 and TRBJ2-2; TRBD2 matches at 10 bases. Germline V gene data show CDR1 as DFQATT and CDR2 as SNEGSKA (reference sequence). The length of the CDR3 is 13 residues. The trim removed 6 bases at V and 6 bases at J, leaving 4 bases unmatched. CDR3 DNA sequence: TGCAGTGCCGGGACTAGCGAGGCCGGGGAGCTGTTTTTT. Its translation: CSAGTSEAGELFF.

The chain uses TRBV6-5 and TRBJ1-1; D is unclear. The CDR3 covers 16 residues. Between the trimmed V and J ends, which lost 1 base and 0 bases, there was a span of 12 bases. Germline assignment: CDR1 MNHEY and CDR2 SVGAGI. The CDR3, as DNA: TGTGCCAGCAGTTACTGGTGGTTGAACATGAACACTGAAGCTTTCTTT. Protein product: CASSYWWLNMNTEAFF.

The chain combines TRBV7-9 with TRBJ1-1, with D hard to call. CDR3 size: 16 residues. Trimming took off 4 bases at V and 6 bases at J, with 21 bases between the two ends. Germline V gives CDR1 SEHNR, CDR2 FQNEAQ (reference sequence). CDR3 coding DNA: TGTGCCAGCAGCTCCCCGGTTCTATCGTCGTCAGCTGAAGCTTTCTTT. This gives the protein CASSSPVLSSSAEAFF. Looking up the rest from reference TRBV7-9 and TRBJ1-1 gives the full variable domain: DTGVSQNPRHKITKRGQNVTFRCDPISEHNRLYWYRQTLGQGPEFLTYFQNEAQLEKSRLLSDRFSAERPKGSFSTLEIQRTEQGDSAMYLCASSSPVLSSSAEAFFGQGTRLTVV.

The chain uses TRBV29-1 and TRBJ1-4; tentative D call: TRBD1 (6 bases). The CDR3 contains 14 residues. The germline V gene encodes CDR1 SQVTM and CDR2 ANQGSEA. Trimming cost V 7 bases and J 4 bases, with 16 bases left between them. The CDR3 region is CSAQGGVHNEKLFF. The CDR3 DNA reads TGCAGCGCCCAAGGGGGGGTACATAATGAAAAACTGTTTTTT.

Ten or more counts support this clonotype. The V call is TRBV5-6, the J call TRBJ1-1; 7 bases align to TRBD1. J was trimmed by 3 bases and V by 4 bases; bases with no gene match: 6. Germline assignment: CDR1 SGHDT and CDR2 YYEEEE. There are 14 residues in the CDR3. The CDR3 bases are TGTGCCAGCAGCCAGGACAGGCGGGACACTGAAGCTTTCTTT. Its protein is CASSQDRRDTEAFF.

The sample holds many counts of this clonotype. V and J are TRBV20-1 and TRBJ2-7, with D possibly being TRBD1 or TRBD2 (5 bases each). The CDR3 consists of 15 residues. Germline loops: CDR1 DFQATT, CDR2 SNEGSKA (reference sequence). V dropped 3 bases and J dropped 4 bases, with 19 bases sitting between them. CDR3 in amino acids: CSASGFGAVGYEQYF. The CDR3 nucleotides are TGCAGTGCTAGCGGGTTCGGGGCAGTAGGGTACGAGCAGTACTTC.

This clonotype was seen repeatedly, ten times or more. In DNA, the CDR3 is TGTGCCAGCAGCTTAGATCCTTCGGGGGGGGATAACTATGGCTACACCTTC. Encoded protein: CASSLDPSGGDNYGYTF. The V gene is TRBV11-2, the J gene TRBJ1-2; D might be TRBD1 (5 bases). This CDR3 region has 17 residues. Germline V gene sequence: CDR1 SGHAT, CDR2 FQNNGV. V dropped 0 bases and J dropped 1 base, with 15 bases sitting between them.

This clonotype was picked up a small number of times. The genes are TRBV5-5 and TRBJ2-3, with 12 bases matching TRBD2. The CDR3 covers 14 residues. Trimming removed 7 bases from V and 6 bases from J; junction bases left unmatched: 6. Per germline, CDR1 SGHKS and CDR2 YYEKEE (reference sequence). CDR3 sequence (DNA): TGTGCCAGCGGGACTAGCGGGCGTGGTGATACGCAGTATTTT. As protein: CASGTSGRGDTQYF. The full variable domain, completed using reference TRBV5-5 and TRBJ2-3, is DAGVTQSPTHLIKTRGQQVTLRCSPISGHKSVSWYQQVLGQGPQFIFQYYEKEERGRGNFPDRFSARQFPNYSSELNVNALLLGDSALYLCASGTSGRGDTQYFGPGTRLTVL.

This clonotype was counted ten times or more. The V call is TRBV12-3 or TRBV12-4, the J call TRBJ2-1, with D perhaps TRBD2 (6 bases). CDR3 length: 17 residues. Deletions cut 5 bases from V and 0 bases from J, with 17 bases between. The CDR3 DNA is TGTGCCAGCAGTCCCCATAGCGGATCAAGCTCCTACAATGAGCAGTTCTTC. Amino acids: CASSPHSGSSSYNEQFF.

The rearrangement joins TRBV5-1 to TRBJ2-7; 8 nucleotides match TRBD1. This CDR3 is 13 amino acids long. Germline V gene sequence: CDR1 SGHRS, CDR2 YFSETQ. Losses at the gene ends were 7 bases for V and 6 bases for J; bases not matched to a gene: 9. The CDR3 spells CASSWTGSGEQYF. The CDR3, as DNA: TGCGCCAGCTCCTGGACAGGGTCGGGCGAGCAGTACTTC.

At least ten counts were recorded for this clonotype. The V gene is TRBV27, the J gene TRBJ1-2; unclear D gene. This CDR3 comprises 13 residues. Trimming removed 3 bases from V and 7 bases from J, with 12 bases in between. Germline V gene lookup returns CDR1 MNHEY and CDR2 SMNVEV (reference sequence). CDR3 loop: CASSFRGFGGYTF. CDR3 in DNA: TGTGCCAGCAGTTTTAGAGGGTTTGGTGGCTACACCTTC.

The gene calls are TRBV7-8 and TRBJ2-3, with 9 bases identical to TRBD2. The germline gives CDR1 SGHVS, CDR2 FQNEAQ. J was trimmed by 5 bases and V by 1 base; bases with no gene match: 7. The CDR3 is made up of 16 amino acids. The CDR3 sequence is CASSLDRAGGVDTQYF. The CDR3 bases are TGTGCCAGCAGCTTAGATCGAGCGGGAGGCGTAGATACGCAGTATTTT.